The 10 T cell receptor beta chains below all came from one sample that was sequenced in a study of glioma-infiltrating T cells. Using RNA template, CDR3s of TCR alpha and beta were amplified with iRepertoire arm-PCR. TCRdb re-called the multiplex PCR reads with MiXCR, one entry per CDR3 protein. The data contain around 180,000 distinct CDR3 sequences, over 40% of them singletons. The sample comprised glioma tissue, nonneoplastic brain tissue, or PBMCs (not recorded which). Receptor source: a human donor with low-grade glioma or glioblastoma, undergoing nonglioma brain surgery, or in good health (not recorded which).

This clonotype was observed at least ten times. V usage is TRBV28 and J usage is TRBJ1-2, with 7 positions matching TRBD1. This CDR3 has 12 residues. From germline, CDR1 is MDHEN and CDR2 SYDVKM. V dropped 5 bases and J dropped 7; count of bases not matched to a gene: 4. The CDR3 region is CASSTGELGYTF. The DNA of the CDR3 is TGTGCCAGCAGTACAGGGGAACTTGGCTACACCTTC.

This chain links TRBV12-3 or TRBV12-4 with TRBJ1-1; no firm D call. CDR3 size: 14 residues. The V end was cut by 4 bases, the J end by 4 bases, with 13 bases between. CDR3 DNA sequence: TGTGCCAGCAGTTCAAGGCGGAGCGGCACTGAAGCTTTCTTT. It codes for CASSSRRSGTEAFF.

This clonotype appeared many times. The rearrangement uses TRBV2 and TRBJ1-2; TRBD1 agrees at 8 bases. This CDR3 contains 13 residues. After removal of 6 bases from V and 4 bases from J, the junction contained 4 bases not matched to a gene. Germline lookup yields CDR1 SNHLY and CDR2 FYNNEI. This CDR3 is CASRVQGGYGYTF. The CDR3, as DNA: TGTGCCAGCAGGGTACAGGGGGGCTATGGCTACACCTTC.

This clonotype has at least ten counts. The chain couples TRBV20-1 to TRBJ2-5; the D gene is possibly TRBD2 (6 bases). Deletions cut 3 bases from V and 4 bases from J, with 9 bases between. The CDR3 extends over 12 amino acids. Germline V CDR1 and CDR2: DFQATT, SNEGSKA (reference sequence). The CDR3 bases are TGCAGTGCTAGTACCGGGGGAGAGACCCAGTACTTC. This encodes CSASTGGETQYF.

With regard to this clonotype: A much more abundant neighbour one base away suggests this may be a read error. V gene TRBV6-2 or TRBV6-3 combines with J gene TRBJ2-7, with a possible D match to TRBD1 (6 bases). V was clipped by 5 bases and J by 5 bases, with 13 bases between them. The CDR3 extends over 13 amino acids. Germline V gene lookup returns CDR1 MNHEY and CDR2 SVGEGT. The CDR3 DNA is TGTGCCAGCAGTCGGGACACCGTCCACGAGCAGTACTTC. Protein product: CASSRDTVHEQYF.

The chain has TRBV7-2 and TRBJ2-1; 13 bases match TRBD2. From germline, CDR1 is SGHTA and CDR2 FQGNSA. This CDR3 region has 15 residues. J lost 8 bases, V lost 2 bases, and 3 bases had no gene match. Here the CDR3 DNA reads TGTGCCAGCAGCTTATCACTAGCGGGAGGGGATGAGCAGTTCTTC. Protein: CASSLSLAGGDEQFF.

In its sample, this clonotype was seen a few times. This sequence joins TRBV2 and TRBJ2-3; D may be TRBD2 (5 bases). CDR3 length: 13 amino acids. V lost 1 base, J lost 3 bases, and 5 bases lay in between. From germline, CDR1 is SNHLY and CDR2 FYNNEI. Here the CDR3 reads CASSEGLTDTQYF. The CDR3 DNA reads TGTGCCAGCAGTGAAGGACTAACAGATACGCAGTATTTT.

The chain combines TRBV4-1 with TRBJ2-1; 8 bases align to TRBD2. Germline values: CDR1 MGHRA, CDR2 YSYEKL. The CDR3 contains 15 residues. V dropped 1 base and J dropped 8; count of bases not matched to a gene: 7. CDR3 in DNA: TGCGCCAGCAGCCAAGTTGCGGGAGGTCGGGATGAGCAGTTCTTC. The encoded protein is CASSQVAGGRDEQFF.

With regard to this clonotype: A read error may explain this, as a much larger clone is one base away. The V and J genes are TRBV28 and TRBJ2-7; D perhaps matches TRBD1 (5 bases). Trimming stripped 6 bases from V and 1 base from J, with 16 bases between. This CDR3 contains 15 residues. Germline V gives CDR1 MDHEN, CDR2 SYDVKM. CDR3 bases: TGTGCCAGCAGGGTGGACAAGAGTTTTTCCTACGAGCAGTACTTC. Translating it yields CASRVDKSFSYEQYF.

This clonotype has at least ten counts. The genes are TRBV28 and TRBJ2-5; D is possibly TRBD1 or TRBD2 (6 bases each). The germline V gene encodes CDR1 MDHEN and CDR2 SYDVKM. The length of the CDR3 is 15 residues. V was cut by 5 bases and J by 4 bases, with 17 bases left in between. CDR3 nucleotide sequence: TGTGCCAGCAGTACCTCCGCACAGGGAGGAGAGACCCAGTACTTC. This translates into CASSTSAQGGETQYF.